These T cell receptor beta chains were read from a single sample in a study of response to subunit inactivated influenza vaccine. TCRdb ran MiXCR on the RT-PCR reads and lists one entry per CDR3 protein. The sample has approximately 530,000 distinct CDR3 sequences, 7.6% seen once; the top ten hold under 15%. The sample in question was PBMCs from blood, obtained roughly 24 months after vaccination. These receptors were taken from a man aged 45-69 years who received an inactivated influenza vaccine. CDR3s include the opening cysteine and the closing phenylalanine or tryptophan. D genes are given only for firm matches. Part of the rows lack a size; the others show once, few, many or a class for expanded clones.

-,TRBD1,TRBV20-1,TRBJ1-2,CSARDSGTVYGYTF,TGCAGTGCTAGAGATTCCGGGACAGTCTATGGCTACACCTTC
few,-,TRBV10-3,TRBJ1-2,CAISEGGNYGYTF,TGTGCCATCAGTGAAGGAGGAAACTATGGCTACACCTTC
-,TRBD2,TRBV20-1,TRBJ2-3,CSARDFVAGYTDTQYF,TGCAGTGCTAGGGATTTTGTAGCGGGGTACACAGATACGCAGTATTTT
-,-,TRBV5-6,TRBJ2-7,CASSLGYLQTRDESYEQYF,TGTGCCAGCAGCCTAGGATATCTACAAACCCGGGACGAGTCCTACGAGCAGTACTTC
few,TRBD1,TRBV11-2,TRBJ2-1,CASSLEGQGPYNEQFF,TGTGCCAGCAGCTTAGAAGGACAGGGGCCCTACAATGAGCAGTTCTTC
-,TRBD1,TRBV12-3/TRBV12-4,TRBJ1-1,CASSPVGGRVNTEAFF,TGTGCCAGCAGTCCCGTAGGGGGCCGAGTGAACACTGAAGCTTTCTTT
few,TRBD2,TRBV14,TRBJ2-4,CASSQTSGSKAKNIQYF,TGTGCCAGCAGCCAAACTAGCGGGAGTAAGGCCAAAAACATTCAGTACTTC
-,TRBD1,TRBV4-1,TRBJ2-2,CASSYLTGALNTGELFF,TGCGCCAGCAGCTATTTAACAGGGGCGTTGAACACCGGGGAGCTGTTTTTT
-,TRBD1,TRBV6-2/TRBV6-3,TRBJ1-2,CASSYQTGGVNYGYTF,TGTGCCAGCAGTTACCAGACAGGGGGCGTTAACTATGGCTACACCTTC
-,TRBD2,TRBV12-3/TRBV12-4,TRBJ2-3,CASSLGGRTTLRTDTQYF,TGTGCCAGCAGTCTGGGAGGGCGTACTACCCTCCGCACAGATACGCAGTATTTT
-,-,TRBV6-2/TRBV6-3,TRBJ2-7,CASGSRTAIFYEQYF,TGTGCCAGCGGATCCCGGACGGCTATCTTTTACGAGCAGTACTTC
many,-,TRBV11-2,TRBJ1-3,CASSSQGGNTIYF,TGTGCCAGCAGCTCTCAGGGGGGAAACACCATATATTTT
many,-,TRBV6-5,TRBJ1-6,CASSLSGARRNSPLHF,TGTGCCAGCAGTTTATCCGGGGCACGGCGTAATTCACCCCTCCACTTT
-,-,TRBV5-1,TRBJ2-6,CASSLPQSSGANVLTF,TGCGCCAGCAGCTTACCACAGAGCTCTGGGGCCAACGTCCTGACTTTC
-,-,TRBV5-6,TRBJ2-4,CASSLGWLAKNIQYF,TGTGCCAGCAGCTTGGGGTGGTTAGCCAAAAACATTCAGTACTTC
many,-,TRBV5-6,TRBJ1-1,CASYRGGMSNTEAFF,TGTGCCAGCTACCGGGGGGGCATGTCGAACACTGAAGCTTTCTTT
many,-,TRBV20-1,TRBJ2-3,CSATPPLTTDTQYF,TGCAGTGCTACCCCCCCGTTAACCACAGATACGCAGTATTTT
few,TRBD1,TRBV29-1,TRBJ2-4,CSARQGSGKNIQYF,TGCAGCGCCAGACAGGGGTCGGGCAAAAACATTCAGTACTTC
many,TRBD2,TRBV3-1,TRBJ2-1,CASSLGGTSPIGEQFF,TGTGCCAGCAGCCTGGGGGGGACTAGCCCGATAGGGGAGCAGTTCTTC
few,-,TRBV14,TRBJ2-7,CASRGSVSYEQYF,TGTGCCAGCAGGGGTTCGGTATCCTACGAGCAGTACTTC
many,-,TRBV28,TRBJ2-1,CASKDSGYNEQFF,TGTGCCAGCAAAGACAGTGGGTACAATGAGCAGTTCTTC
few,-,TRBV3-1,TRBJ1-6,CASSPQSNSPLHF,TGTGCCAGCAGCCCTCAAAGTAATTCACCCCTCCACTTT
few,-,TRBV5-6,TRBJ2-7,CASSFARRTYEQYF,TGTGCCAGCAGCTTTGCCCGACGGACCTACGAGCAGTACTTC
-,-,TRBV20-1,TRBJ2-7,CSAGIVEQYF,TGCAGTGCCGGGATCGTCGAGCAGTACTTC